This section outlines one TCR beta chain sequence together with its context. This entry comes from a study of blood T cell repertoires in COVID-19. For the study at large: Researchers got acute and convalescent COVID-19 samples from the United States, Italy and Spain. Nucleic acid was either cDNA or gDNA, and it came from T cells, B-cell-depleted T cells, or PBMCs.

Trimming removed 1 base at V and 2 bases at J, with 8 bases between. This CDR3 spans 14 amino acids. CDR1 and CDR2 (germline): MNHNY, SVGAGI (reference sequence). Per the original data handling: Reference gene primer amplification gave estimated nucleated cell counts. The table came from immunoSEQ multiplex PCR; TCRdb's copy has only in-frame clones and leaves some out. The V and J calls and clone size come from that table; D and trimming were worked out from the DNA. The repertoire holds approximately 360,000 clones, roughly 89% seen once, with 5% to 8.5% in the top ten. The origin of this receptor is a man between 18 and 35 years old with active or convalescent COVID-19. The chain carries TRBV6-6 and TRBJ1-1; D remains unclear. Sequences were obtained from peripheral blood. The CDR3 bases are TGTGCCAGCAGTTACTATCCGGGAAACACTGAAGCTTTCTTT. Translating it yields CASSYYPGNTEAFF.